The rows below give T cell receptor beta chains drawn from one sample of a study of blood T cells in healthy people across ages. TCRdb re-called the 5' RACE reads with MiXCR, one entry per CDR3 protein. The sample records 710,000 or so distinct CDR3 sequences, around 32% being singletons. The sequencing sample was made of blood. These receptor sequences come from a woman at least 80 years old in good health. Both conserved end residues are part of each CDR3. D genes are given only for firm matches. For some rows the clone size is stated as once, few or many, or as a class when expanded; others skip it.

J gene: TRBJ2-5; V gene: TRBV5-4; D gene: TRBD2; clone size: -; CDR3 protein: CASSGGTTRGQETQYF; CDR3 DNA: TGTGCCAGCAGCGGTGGGACTACCCGCGGGCAAGAGACCCAGTACTTC
J gene: TRBJ2-1; V gene: TRBV6-1; D gene: -; clone size: -; CDR3 protein: CASSESLGKNNEQFF; CDR3 DNA: TGTGCCAGCAGTGAAAGTCTGGGGAAGAACAATGAGCAGTTCTTC
J gene: TRBJ1-1; V gene: TRBV3-1; D gene: -; clone size: -; CDR3 protein: CASSQERTTFF; CDR3 DNA: TGTGCCAGCAGCCAAGAACGCACAACTTTCTTT
J gene: TRBJ1-2; V gene: TRBV6-1; D gene: TRBD1; clone size: many; CDR3 protein: CASSDSPDRASGYTF; CDR3 DNA: TGTGCCAGCAGTGATTCCCCGGACAGGGCCTCTGGCTACACCTTC
J gene: TRBJ1-5; V gene: TRBV29-1; D gene: -; clone size: many; CDR3 protein: CSAQEGDQPQHF; CDR3 DNA: TGCAGCGCCCAAGAAGGGGATCAGCCCCAGCATTTT
J gene: TRBJ1-1; V gene: TRBV12-5; D gene: TRBD1; clone size: -; CDR3 protein: CASGFPQGANTEAFF; CDR3 DNA: TGTGCTAGTGGTTTTCCTCAGGGGGCCAACACTGAAGCTTTCTTT
J gene: TRBJ1-2; V gene: TRBV7-2; D gene: -; clone size: many; CDR3 protein: CASSAVIASGYGYTF; CDR3 DNA: TGTGCCAGCAGCGCAGTAATTGCCTCCGGGTATGGCTACACCTTC
J gene: TRBJ2-3; V gene: TRBV4-2; D gene: TRBD2; clone size: -; CDR3 protein: CASSQEEASGVKDTQYF; CDR3 DNA: TGTGCCAGCAGCCAAGAAGAAGCTAGCGGGGTTAAAGATACGCAGTATTTT
J gene: TRBJ2-3; V gene: TRBV5-5; D gene: -; clone size: many; CDR3 protein: CASSLPNLANTDTQYF; CDR3 DNA: TGTGCCAGCAGCTTGCCCAACTTGGCGAACACAGATACGCAGTATTTT
J gene: TRBJ2-3; V gene: TRBV11-1; D gene: -; clone size: many; CDR3 protein: CASSLRLGDTDTQYF; CDR3 DNA: TGTGCCAGCAGCCTCAGACTAGGGGACACAGATACGCAGTATTTT
J gene: TRBJ2-3; V gene: TRBV20-1; D gene: -; clone size: many; CDR3 protein: CSARDVDTQYF; CDR3 DNA: TGCAGTGCTAGAGACGTGGATACGCAGTATTTT
J gene: TRBJ2-1; V gene: TRBV7-6; D gene: -; clone size: few; CDR3 protein: CASSLVGEGLNEQFF; CDR3 DNA: TGTGCCAGCAGCTTAGTGGGAGAAGGTTTGAATGAGCAGTTCTTC
J gene: TRBJ2-4; V gene: TRBV5-6; D gene: -; clone size: few; CDR3 protein: CASSLELLLAKNIRYF; CDR3 DNA: TGTGCCAGCAGCTTGGAGTTACTCTTAGCCAAAAACATTCGGTACTTC
J gene: TRBJ1-1; V gene: TRBV7-9; D gene: -; clone size: -; CDR3 protein: CASSPYGADTEAFF; CDR3 DNA: TGTGCCAGCAGCCCTTACGGGGCCGACACTGAAGCTTTCTTT
J gene: TRBJ2-7; V gene: TRBV6-1; D gene: TRBD1; clone size: -; CDR3 protein: CASSEYRQGVYEQYF; CDR3 DNA: TGTGCCAGCAGTGAATATCGGCAGGGGGTCTACGAGCAGTACTTC
J gene: TRBJ1-5; V gene: TRBV6-1; D gene: -; clone size: -; CDR3 protein: CASSEAIQRASNQPQHF; CDR3 DNA: TGTGCCAGCAGTGAAGCGATACAGAGGGCTAGCAATCAGCCCCAGCATTTT
J gene: TRBJ1-1; V gene: TRBV9; D gene: -; clone size: few; CDR3 protein: CASSVDAGTEVFF; CDR3 DNA: TGTGCCAGCAGCGTAGACGCGGGCACTGAAGTTTTCTTT
J gene: TRBJ2-7; V gene: TRBV29-1; D gene: -; clone size: -; CDR3 protein: CSVVGGRREQYF; CDR3 DNA: TGCAGCGTTGTTGGGGGAAGGAGGGAGCAGTACTTC
J gene: TRBJ1-5; V gene: TRBV15; D gene: -; clone size: many; CDR3 protein: CATSRDYGGSNQPQHF; CDR3 DNA: TGTGCCACCAGCAGAGATTATGGGGGTAGCAATCAGCCCCAGCATTTT
J gene: TRBJ2-7; V gene: TRBV20-1; D gene: -; clone size: many; CDR3 protein: CSATLNYEQYF; CDR3 DNA: TGCAGTGCTACCCTCAACTACGAGCAGTACTTC
J gene: TRBJ2-1; V gene: TRBV27; D gene: -; clone size: few; CDR3 protein: CASRRGVPLNEQFF; CDR3 DNA: TGTGCCAGCAGAAGGGGAGTACCCCTTAATGAGCAGTTCTTC
J gene: TRBJ2-1; V gene: TRBV5-1; D gene: TRBD1; clone size: many; CDR3 protein: CASSVGQGAHEQFF; CDR3 DNA: TGCGCCAGCAGTGTGGGACAGGGGGCACATGAGCAGTTCTTC
J gene: TRBJ2-3; V gene: TRBV6-1; D gene: -; clone size: many; CDR3 protein: CACALQGGSTDTQYF; CDR3 DNA: TGTGCCTGCGCGTTACAGGGAGGGAGCACAGATACGCAGTATTTT
J gene: TRBJ2-3; V gene: TRBV20-1; D gene: -; clone size: many; CDR3 protein: CSANAADTQYF; CDR3 DNA: TGCAGTGCCAACGCGGCAGATACGCAGTATTTT
J gene: TRBJ1-4; V gene: TRBV5-1; D gene: TRBD1; clone size: few; CDR3 protein: CASSPLSTGSYEKLFF; CDR3 DNA: TGCGCCAGCAGCCCGTTATCGACAGGGTCTTATGAAAAACTGTTTTTT
J gene: TRBJ2-4; V gene: TRBV12-3/TRBV12-4; D gene: -; clone size: once; CDR3 protein: CASSQRRGVGGKNIQYF; CDR3 DNA: TGTGCCAGCAGCCAACGTCGCGGGGTCGGGGGCAAAAACATTCAGTACTTC
J gene: TRBJ2-7; V gene: TRBV6-1; D gene: TRBD1; clone size: -; CDR3 protein: CASRPGTGGLGEQYF; CDR3 DNA: TGTGCCAGCAGACCCGGGACAGGGGGCTTGGGTGAGCAGTACTTC
J gene: TRBJ1-5; V gene: TRBV12-3/TRBV12-4; D gene: -; clone size: -; CDR3 protein: CTSSSQGSNQPQHF; CDR3 DNA: TGTACCAGCAGTTCTCAGGGGAGCAATCAGCCCCAGCATTTT
J gene: TRBJ1-1; V gene: TRBV20-1; D gene: -; clone size: few; CDR3 protein: CSARERAGSRLAFF; CDR3 DNA: TGCAGTGCTAGAGAGAGGGCAGGGAGCCGCCTTGCTTTCTTT
J gene: TRBJ1-6; V gene: TRBV7-6; D gene: -; clone size: few; CDR3 protein: CASSPGERGFSPLHF; CDR3 DNA: TGTGCCAGCAGCCCTGGGGAACGGGGGTTTTCACCCCTCCACTTT
J gene: TRBJ1-1; V gene: TRBV7-9; D gene: -; clone size: -; CDR3 protein: CASSQEGVGTEAFF; CDR3 DNA: TGTGCCAGCAGCCAGGAAGGGGTCGGTACTGAAGCTTTCTTT
J gene: TRBJ1-2; V gene: TRBV12-3/TRBV12-4; D gene: TRBD1; clone size: many; CDR3 protein: CASSRPGQGGGYTF; CDR3 DNA: TGTGCCAGCAGTCGCCCGGGACAGGGGGGTGGCTACACCTTC
J gene: TRBJ2-1; V gene: TRBV9; D gene: TRBD1; clone size: -; CDR3 protein: CVSSGGQGAYNEQFF; CDR3 DNA: TGTGTCAGCAGCGGCGGACAGGGCGCCTACAATGAGCAGTTCTTC
J gene: TRBJ1-2; V gene: TRBV12-3/TRBV12-4; D gene: -; clone size: -; CDR3 protein: CASSRQITNYGYTF; CDR3 DNA: TGTGCCAGCAGTAGACAGATAACTAACTATGGCTACACCTTC
J gene: TRBJ2-5; V gene: TRBV20-1; D gene: -; clone size: -; CDR3 protein: CSARDGGGGETQYF; CDR3 DNA: TGCAGTGCTAGAGATGGGGGAGGAGGGGAGACCCAGTACTTC
J gene: TRBJ1-5; V gene: TRBV12-3/TRBV12-4; D gene: TRBD1; clone size: -; CDR3 protein: CASGTQGAIEPQHF; CDR3 DNA: TGTGCCAGCGGTACCCAGGGGGCTATTGAGCCCCAGCATTTT
J gene: TRBJ2-5; V gene: TRBV20-1; D gene: -; clone size: many; CDR3 protein: CSAMTGRETQYF; CDR3 DNA: TGCAGTGCGATGACAGGGAGGGAGACCCAGTACTTC
J gene: TRBJ1-2; V gene: TRBV20-1; D gene: -; clone size: many; CDR3 protein: CSARDWEGAGDYGYTF; CDR3 DNA: TGCAGTGCTAGAGATTGGGAGGGCGCAGGTGACTATGGCTACACCTTC
J gene: TRBJ1-6; V gene: TRBV4-2; D gene: TRBD1; clone size: many; CDR3 protein: CASSREQGTNSPLHF; CDR3 DNA: TGTGCCAGCAGCCGGGAACAGGGGACAAATTCACCCCTCCACTTT
J gene: TRBJ1-3; V gene: TRBV30; D gene: -; clone size: -; CDR3 protein: CAWSTRGVDTIYF; CDR3 DNA: TGTGCCTGGAGTACCCGGGGGGTTGACACCATATATTTT
J gene: TRBJ2-1; V gene: TRBV5-1; D gene: -; clone size: -; CDR3 protein: CASSLDGQLYNEQFF; CDR3 DNA: TGCGCCAGCAGCTTGGACGGGCAACTCTACAATGAGCAGTTCTTC
J gene: TRBJ2-1; V gene: TRBV3-1; D gene: TRBD2; clone size: -; CDR3 protein: CASRRAGGKDEQFF; CDR3 DNA: TGTGCCAGCCGACGAGCGGGGGGGAAGGATGAGCAGTTCTTC
J gene: TRBJ2-2; V gene: TRBV7-2; D gene: -; clone size: few; CDR3 protein: CASSADRTNTGELFF; CDR3 DNA: TGTGCCAGCAGCGCAGACAGGACGAACACCGGGGAGCTGTTTTTT
J gene: TRBJ2-3; V gene: TRBV28; D gene: TRBD2; clone size: -; CDR3 protein: CASSPLSAGVFLAQYF; CDR3 DNA: TGTGCCAGCAGTCCCTTAAGTGCGGGGGTCTTTCTTGCGCAGTATTTT
J gene: TRBJ1-1; V gene: TRBV30; D gene: -; clone size: -; CDR3 protein: CAWERQAYTEAFF; CDR3 DNA: TGTGCCTGGGAGAGACAGGCTTACACTGAAGCTTTCTTT
J gene: TRBJ2-1; V gene: TRBV15; D gene: -; clone size: many; CDR3 protein: CATSLTTGGGGNEQFF; CDR3 DNA: TGTGCCACCAGCTTAACGACAGGAGGAGGGGGCAATGAGCAGTTCTTC
J gene: TRBJ2-7; V gene: TRBV20-1; D gene: -; clone size: -; CDR3 protein: CSAKLTGAPYEQYF; CDR3 DNA: TGCAGTGCCAAACTGACGGGAGCTCCCTACGAGCAGTACTTC
J gene: TRBJ1-5; V gene: TRBV20-1; D gene: -; clone size: many; CDR3 protein: CSARDQGRAGGNQPQHF; CDR3 DNA: TGCAGTGCTAGAGATCAAGGCAGGGCCGGTGGCAATCAGCCCCAGCATTTT
J gene: TRBJ2-1; V gene: TRBV18; D gene: -; clone size: few; CDR3 protein: CASSPTGENEQFF; CDR3 DNA: TGTGCCAGCTCACCGACGGGGGAAAATGAGCAGTTCTTC
J gene: TRBJ1-6; V gene: TRBV30; D gene: -; clone size: few; CDR3 protein: CAWKTESSYNSPLHF; CDR3 DNA: TGTGCCTGGAAGACGGAGAGCTCCTATAATTCACCCCTCCACTTT
J gene: TRBJ2-1; V gene: TRBV5-5; D gene: TRBD2; clone size: many; CDR3 protein: CASILGGGGSYNEQFF; CDR3 DNA: TGTGCCAGCATCCTTGGTGGGGGGGGCTCCTACAATGAGCAGTTCTTC
J gene: TRBJ2-1; V gene: TRBV24-1; D gene: -; clone size: many; CDR3 protein: CATSDPRSEMDEQFF; CDR3 DNA: TGTGCCACCAGTGACCCCCGGAGCGAAATGGATGAGCAGTTCTTC
J gene: TRBJ1-1; V gene: TRBV12-3/TRBV12-4; D gene: -; clone size: many; CDR3 protein: CASSLQSSGFRLNTEAFF; CDR3 DNA: TGTGCCAGCAGTTTACAAAGTAGCGGTTTCCGTTTGAACACTGAAGCTTTCTTT
J gene: TRBJ1-2; V gene: TRBV6-1; D gene: -; clone size: many; CDR3 protein: CASSEARGIRGYTF; CDR3 DNA: TGTGCCAGCAGTGAAGCGAGGGGGATACGAGGCTACACCTTC
J gene: TRBJ1-4; V gene: TRBV6-5; D gene: TRBD1; clone size: -; CDR3 protein: CASRKQGEGEKLFF; CDR3 DNA: TGTGCCAGCAGAAAACAGGGGGAGGGCGAAAAACTGTTTTTT
J gene: TRBJ2-7; V gene: TRBV20-1; D gene: -; clone size: many; CDR3 protein: CSARGAGQNTYEQYF; CDR3 DNA: TGCAGTGCTAGGGGGGCGGGACAAAATACCTACGAGCAGTACTTC
J gene: TRBJ2-3; V gene: TRBV5-4; D gene: -; clone size: -; CDR3 protein: CASSPFAQGTDTQYF; CDR3 DNA: TGTGCCAGCAGCCCTTTCGCGCAGGGCACAGATACGCAGTATTTT
J gene: TRBJ2-7; V gene: TRBV6-1; D gene: -; clone size: many; CDR3 protein: CASSEKWGTEQYF; CDR3 DNA: TGTGCCAGCAGTGAAAAATGGGGGACCGAGCAGTACTTC
J gene: TRBJ1-2; V gene: TRBV4-2; D gene: -; clone size: few; CDR3 protein: CASSQDLRTGYGYTF; CDR3 DNA: TGTGCCAGCAGCCAAGATCTCAGGACGGGATATGGCTACACCTTC
J gene: TRBJ2-6; V gene: TRBV30; D gene: -; clone size: few; CDR3 protein: CAHPPRSGANVLTF; CDR3 DNA: TGTGCCCACCCACCCCGCTCTGGGGCCAACGTCCTGACTTTC